This T cell receptor (beta chain) appears in the sequencing data of a study of early stage breast cancer tumors. Method: immunoSEQ multiplex PCR; TCRdb's copy keeps in-frame clones and lacks some. The table shows nearly 11,000 clones, with 70% to 80% occurring only once. General study results and limits: Most shared enriched TCRB sequences were commonly generated ones.

Points on this clone: Its antigen is unidentified.

The TCR comes from a person aged 35 to 50 with breast cancer. Sequenced material: breast tumor tissue.

The CDR3 bases are TGTGCCAGCAGCTCATACACAGATACGCAGTATTTT. This translates into CASSSYTDTQYF. This chain joins TRBV7-2 and TRBJ2-3, with D unresolved. The CDR3 covers 12 residues. Trimming cost V 4 bases and J 2 bases, with 4 bases left between them. Germline V gives CDR1 SGHTA, CDR2 FQGNSA. The variable domain in full, completed from reference TRBV7-2 and TRBJ2-3, reads GAGVSQSPSNKVTEKGKDVELRCDPISGHTALYWYRQSLGQGLEFLIYFQGNSAPDKSGLPSDRFSAERTGGSVSTLTIQRTQQEDSAVYLCASSSYTDTQYFGPGTRLTVL.